The sequence of this TCR beta chain was determined in a study of blood T cell repertoires in COVID-19. About the study: PBMCs, B-cell-depleted T cells, or T cells were the source of the cDNA or gDNA that made up the material.

Between the trimmed V and J ends, which lost 0 bases and 6 bases, there was a span of 8 bases. This CDR3 contains 13 residues. The germline V gene has CDR1 SGDLS and CDR2 YYNGEE. Study processing details: Counts of nucleated cells, estimated from reference gene primer amplification, were obtained. Sequencing used immunoSEQ multiplex PCR; TCRdb keeps in-frame clones, though not all of them. V and J calls plus clone size are reproduced from that table; the DNA served to infer D and trimming. The data hold around 310,000 clones, with around 92% observed a single time. About this clone itself: This specimen includes other DNA sequences encoding the same CDR3.

The genes are TRBV9 and TRBJ2-3; D not certain. The sequence came from a woman younger than 45 who had recovered from COVID-19. Sequenced: PBMCs or T cells enriched from blood (not recorded which). CDR3: CASSVVSGDTQYF. As DNA, the CDR3 is TGTGCCAGCAGCGTAGTGTCCGGGGATACGCAGTATTTT.